A single T cell receptor beta chain is shown here with its context. Which antigen it targets is not known. No much larger clone is present one base from it, and per-base qualities are unavailable. The treatment or condition label on this specimen signifies: high-dose cyclophosphamide on days +3 and +4 as single-agent GVHD prophylaxis. Patients in the PTCy group got busulfan and fludarabine conditioning, a marrow graft from a related or unrelated donor, and cyclophosphamide on days +3 and +4. The PTCy-treated patients were drawn from a prospective, multi-institutional clinical trial. Peripheral blood and bone marrow mononuclear cells were isolated by Ficoll-Hypaque density centrifugation and were cryopreserved. Compared with germline, V lacks 0 bases and J lacks 2 bases; bases without a gene match: 7. The CDR3 measures 16 amino acids from cysteine to phenylalanine. Solely the CDR3 DNA is kept, with 48 bases framed from the first base. The germline V gene provides CDR1 SGHRS and CDR2 YFSETQ.

The data stem from a study of T cells after posttransplantation cyclophosphamide (dated by TCRdb to about 2016). For the wider study: T cell repertoire reconstitution was tracked by TRB sequencing after myeloablative bone marrow transplantation in which posttransplantation cyclophosphamide was used as GVHD prophylaxis. Public TRB sequences were compared against a database of over 3,000 sequences linked to responses to pathogens, tumor antigens, self-antigens and alloantigens. Because TRA and TRB clonality were tightly correlated in 9 samples, subsequent TCR analyses were focused on TRB only. Up to about 3 additional blood samples from 2 to 5.2 years after transplant were also TRB-sequenced in 3 patients, as was pretransplant blood from 4 patients. Samples from fewer than 40 PTCy-treated patients and 16 related bone marrow donors of those patients were subjected to antigen receptor sequencing. TRB sequencing was performed on blood from all 35 or so PTCy patients with 1-year posttransplant specimens.

On the study overall, not on this receptor specifically: The TRB repertoires of T cells infiltrating skin or GI tract showed only limited overlap with the TRB repertoires of T cells in blood. Donor-recipient similarity was low at 1-2 months but increased during the first year, and donor CD8+ memory clones often dominated later blood repertoires. Across over 40 patients, TRB clonality was highly associated with recipient CMV seropositivity and CMV reactivation, and diversity in PTCy patients was similar to diversity in CNI/methotrexate controls.

TRB sequencing was run on genomic DNA with either the immunoSEQ assay at survey resolution or the hsTCRB kit. The authors processed their data as follows. The immunoSEQ software was used for initial read processing, and the LymphoSeq R package was used for repertoire analyses. For each TRB dataset, clonality was calculated as 1 minus normalized Shannon entropy, and the Gini coefficient was computed as well. To infer phenotypes in unsorted samples, TRB sequences from sorted subsets of the recipient or donor were mapped onto the unsorted samples of the same recipient. Here the immuneACCESS table is served through TCRdb, limited to in-frame sequences with V and J called. Missing clones are a known gap in these copies; in checked studies unresolved V genes cover under half, and the rest lacks a known reason. V, J and clone size reflect that table, while D and trimming were determined from the DNA. In this sample the table shows about 20,000 clones, around 70% of which occur a single time. The biggest ten clones account for roughly a quarter of the sample.

The source is a young adult male patient who received an allogeneic stem cell transplant from a related donor, was CMV-positive, and had acute GVHD only. Following a transplant, a fraction of the T cells may be traceable to the graft donor. The sample here was PBMCs, taken after an allogeneic stem cell transplant with post-transplant cyclophosphamide. The chain joins TRBV5-1 to TRBJ2-5; 7 central bases correspond to TRBD1. Here is the DNA: TGCGCCAGCAGCTTGGGTTGGACAGGTTCTCAAGAGACCCAGTACTTC. Its translation is CASSLGWTGSQETQYF.